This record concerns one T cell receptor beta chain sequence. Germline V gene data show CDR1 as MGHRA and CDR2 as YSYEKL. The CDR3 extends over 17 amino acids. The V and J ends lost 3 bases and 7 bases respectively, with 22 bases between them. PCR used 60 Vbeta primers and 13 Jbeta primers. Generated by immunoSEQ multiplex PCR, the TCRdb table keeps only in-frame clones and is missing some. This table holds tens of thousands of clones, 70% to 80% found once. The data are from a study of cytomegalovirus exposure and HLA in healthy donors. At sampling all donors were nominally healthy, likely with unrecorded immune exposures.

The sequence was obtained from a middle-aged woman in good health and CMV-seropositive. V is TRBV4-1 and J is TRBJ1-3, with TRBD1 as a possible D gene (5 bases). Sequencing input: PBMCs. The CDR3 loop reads CASSQNDSPILGNTIYF. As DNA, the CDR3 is TGCGCCAGCAGCCAGAATGACAGCCCTATTTTGGGGAACACCATATATTTT.